The clone carrying this TCR beta chain was detected once. Its target is not known. This CDR3 is 13 amino acids long. The V gene lost 8 bases and the J gene lost 6 bases, with 16 bases spanning the gap. Germline V gives CDR1 WSHSY, CDR2 SAAADI. This record comes from a study of cytomegalovirus exposure and HLA in healthy donors. Overall study: From HLA-typed donors, an early data release held roughly 89 million unique TCRs.

Study-wide points: Upon later analysis, TCR association rates were observed to vary by HLA locus, being highest for DRB1 and lowest for HLA-C. Cytomegalovirus-associated status was assigned to more than 150 TCR beta chains.

The PCR ran on 60 Vbeta and 13 Jbeta primers. The repertoire was sequenced with immunoSEQ multiplex PCR; TCRdb's copy has only in-frame clones and lacks some. Of 120,000 or so clones in the sample, approximately 84% were seen once. The genes are TRBV10-2 and TRBJ1-1; tentatively, D is TRBD1 (6 bases). Material: PBMCs. The clonotype originates from a man aged 18 to 35 in good health and CMV-seropositive. The chain's CDR3 is CASSTGRVPEAFF. CDR3 nucleotides: TGCGCCAGCTCGACAGGTAGAGTCCCTGAAGCTTTCTTT.